These 10 T cell receptor beta chains were sequenced from one sample in a study of blood T cell repertoires in COVID-19. Profiled with immunoSEQ multiplex PCR; TCRdb holds only in-frame clones, not every one. The sample lists 85,000 to 130,000 clones; over 70% were seen once. The sample taken for sequencing was peripheral blood. Receptors originate from a human donor with acute or convalescent COVID-19. The donor label of this sample is uncertain.

The chain couples TRBV19 to TRBJ1-5; D is ambiguous. V lost 7 bases to trimming and J lost 4 bases, with 14 bases between them. This CDR3 is built from 14 residues. Germline CDR1 LNHDA, CDR2 SQIVND (reference sequence). The CDR3 reads CASTRGGKNQPQHF. In nucleotides, the CDR3 is TGTGCCAGTACCAGAGGAGGCAAAAATCAGCCCCAGCATTTT.

The rearrangement links TRBV6-1 to TRBJ2-2, with 7 bases matching TRBD2. Germline loops: CDR1 MNHNS, CDR2 SASEGT. The CDR3 has 16 residues. V dropped 3 bases and J dropped 3; count of bases not matched to a gene: 7. CDR3: CASSDVGGKDTGELFF. For the CDR3, the DNA is TGTGCCAGCAGTGACGTCGGGGGGAAGGACACCGGGGAGCTGTTTTTT.

The rearrangement joins TRBV2 to TRBJ2-5; D gene ambiguous. In germline, CDR1 is SNHLY, CDR2 FYNNEI. CDR3 size: 13 residues. Trimming took 1 base from V and 9 from J, leaving 12 bases between them. CDR3 amino acids: CASSEGSPRSQYF. DNA for the CDR3: TGTGCCAGCAGTGAAGGGAGTCCTAGATCCCAGTACTTC.

The CDR3 sequence: CASSQGGGGNQPQHF. For the CDR3, the DNA is TGCGCCAGCAGCCAAGGGGGGGGCGGCAATCAGCCCCAGCATTTT. The chain recombines TRBV4-1 with TRBJ1-5; possible D gene TRBD1, 6 bases. Germline V gene data show CDR1 as MGHRA and CDR2 as YSYEKL. This CDR3 has 15 residues. V was clipped by 1 base and J by 2 bases, with 9 bases between them.

The rearrangement links TRBV28 to TRBJ2-1, with 9 bases fitting TRBD1. Germline CDR1 and CDR2: MDHEN and SYDVKM. Trimming took 7 bases from V and 4 from J; bases not matched to a gene: 8. The CDR3 spans 15 residues. Written as DNA, the CDR3 is TGTGCCAGCACCTGGGGGACAGGGCGTTACAATGAGCAGTTCTTC. Its protein is CASTWGTGRYNEQFF.

The chain carries TRBV7-8 and TRBJ1-5, with D possibly TRBD1 on 5 matching bases. CDR3 length: 13 residues. V was trimmed by 3 bases and J by 9 bases, leaving 12 bases between them. The germline CDR1 and CDR2 sequences are SGHVS and FQNEAQ. CDR3 protein: CASSFREVTPQHF. Here the CDR3 DNA reads TGTGCCAGCAGCTTCAGGGAGGTAACGCCCCAGCATTTT.

In this sample, this clone turned up once. The rearrangement joins TRBV13 to TRBJ1-2; 10 positions agree with TRBD1. The CDR3 covers 16 residues. V dropped 4 bases and J dropped 1; count of bases not matched to a gene: 6. CDR1 is PRHDT, CDR2 FYEKMQ, per germline (reference sequence). CDR3 amino acids: CASSSGGTGVNYGYTF. CDR3 bases: TGTGCCAGCAGCTCGGGCGGGACAGGGGTTAACTATGGCTACACCTTC.

This chain connects TRBV11-2 to TRBJ2-2; possible D gene TRBD1, 6 bases. CDR3 length: 16 residues. V was shortened by 1 base and J by 5 bases, with 14 bases between the two germline ends. Germline lookup yields CDR1 SGHAT and CDR2 FQNNGV. As DNA, the CDR3 is TGTGCCAGCAGCTTAGGGCCGGGCAGGGGTACCGGGGAGCTGTTTTTT. Translated, it gives CASSLGPGRGTGELFF. The full variable domain, in which reference TRBV11-2 and TRBJ2-2 provide the parts outside the CDR3, is EAGVAQSPRYKIIEKRQSVAFWCNPISGHATLYWYQQILGQGPKLLIQFQNNGVVDDSQLPKDRFSAERLKGVDSTLKIQPAKLEDSAVYLCASSLGPGRGTGELFFGEGSRLTVL.

The J gene is TRBJ2-7, the V gene TRBV30; 9 bases fit TRBD2. The J segment lost 6 bases and the V segment lost 3 bases, leaving 3 bases of the junction unmatched. This CDR3 has 12 residues. Germline CDR1 is GTSNPN and CDR2 is SVGIG (reference sequence). The CDR3 loop is CAWRTSGGEQYF. The CDR3 DNA is TGTGCCTGGAGGACTAGCGGAGGCGAGCAGTACTTC.

This chain joins TRBV29-1 and TRBJ1-3; no clear D gene. The CDR3 runs to 10 residues. Trimming stripped 8 bases from V and 5 bases from J, with 7 bases between. Per germline, CDR1 SQVTM and CDR2 ANQGSEA. The CDR3 DNA reads TGCAGCTGTGGCAGAAACACCATATATTTT. Translated: CSCGRNTIYF. Based on the CDR3 plus reference TRBV29-1 and TRBJ1-3, the full variable domain is SAVISQKPSRDICQRGTSLTIQCQVDSQVTMMFWYRQQPGQSLTLIATANQGSEATYESGFVIDKFPISRPNLTFSTLTVSNMSPEDSSIYLCSCGRNTIYFGEGSWLTVV.